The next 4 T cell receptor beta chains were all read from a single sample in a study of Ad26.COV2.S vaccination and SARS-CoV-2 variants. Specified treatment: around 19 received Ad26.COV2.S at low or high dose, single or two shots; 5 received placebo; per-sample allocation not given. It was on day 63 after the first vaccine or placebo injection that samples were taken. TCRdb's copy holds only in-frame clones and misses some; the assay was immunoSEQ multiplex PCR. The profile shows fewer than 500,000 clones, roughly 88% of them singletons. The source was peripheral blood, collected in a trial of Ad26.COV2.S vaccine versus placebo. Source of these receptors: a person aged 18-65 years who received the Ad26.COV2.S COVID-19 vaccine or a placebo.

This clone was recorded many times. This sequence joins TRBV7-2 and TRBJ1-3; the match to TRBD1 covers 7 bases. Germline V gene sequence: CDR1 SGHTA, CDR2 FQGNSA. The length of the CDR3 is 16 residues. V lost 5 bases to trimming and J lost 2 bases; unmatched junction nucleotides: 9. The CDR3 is CASSIDFTGAGNTIYF. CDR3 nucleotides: TGTGCCAGCAGCATCGATTTTACAGGGGCTGGAAACACCATATATTTT.

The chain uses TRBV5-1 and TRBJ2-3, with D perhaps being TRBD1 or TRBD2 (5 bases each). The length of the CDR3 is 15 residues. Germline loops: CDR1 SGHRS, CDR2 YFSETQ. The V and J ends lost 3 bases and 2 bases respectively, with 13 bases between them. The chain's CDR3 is CASSSASGPTDTQYF. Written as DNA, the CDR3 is TGCGCCAGCAGCTCCGCGTCGGGACCCACAGATACGCAGTATTTT. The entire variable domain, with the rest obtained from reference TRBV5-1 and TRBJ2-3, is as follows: KAGVTQTPRYLIKTRGQQVTLSCSPISGHRSVSWYQQTPGQGLQFLFEYFSETQRNKGNFPGRFSGRQFSNSRSEMNVSTLELGDSALYLCASSSASGPTDTQYFGPGTRLTVL.

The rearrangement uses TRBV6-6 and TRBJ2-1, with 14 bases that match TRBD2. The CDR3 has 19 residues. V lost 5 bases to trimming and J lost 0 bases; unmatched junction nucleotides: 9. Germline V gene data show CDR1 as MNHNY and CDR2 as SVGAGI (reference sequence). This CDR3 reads CASSRGLAGGQSSYNEQFF. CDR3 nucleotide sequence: TGTGCCAGCAGTCGCGGACTAGCGGGAGGCCAGAGCTCCTACAATGAGCAGTTCTTC.

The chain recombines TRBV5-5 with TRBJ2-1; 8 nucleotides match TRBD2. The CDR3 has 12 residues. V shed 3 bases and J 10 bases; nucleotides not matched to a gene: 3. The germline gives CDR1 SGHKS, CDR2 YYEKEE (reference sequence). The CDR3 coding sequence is TGTGCCAGCAGCTCTGCGGGAGGCGAGCAGTTCTTC. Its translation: CASSSAGGEQFF.